The TCR beta chain described here comes from a study of blood T cell repertoires in COVID-19. On the study more broadly: From the United States, Italy and Spain came samples of acute and convalescent COVID-19. T cells, B-cell-depleted T cells, or PBMCs supplied cDNA or gDNA.

Authors' processing steps: Nucleated cell counts were estimated from reference gene primer amplification. This table comes from immunoSEQ multiplex PCR, and its TCRdb copy is limited to in-frame clones, with some not included. Clonal size and the V and J genes are those of that table, whereas D and trimming came from the DNA. The table includes 47,000 or so clones, 65% to 90% detected once. The CDR3 has 17 residues. CDR1 is MGHRA, CDR2 YSYEKL, per germline. V dropped 1 base and J dropped 5; count of bases not matched to a gene: 7. While infection was still active, Seattle patients were enrolled and then followed longitudinally.

Material: peripheral blood. The chain employs TRBV4-1 and TRBJ2-3; 12 nucleotides agree with TRBD2. The clonotype was recovered from a woman older than 75 with COVID-19, enrolled during active disease. The CDR3 region has the DNA TGCGCCAGCAGCCAAGCGACTAGCGGGAGAGGGAGAGATACGCAGTATTTT. This sequence encodes CASSQATSGRGRDTQYF.